The clone carrying this T cell receptor (beta chain) was recorded only once. Its antigen is unidentified. Anyone with autoimmune disease history or systemic immunosuppression was excluded. TCRdb keeps only in-frame clones here, not all; method: immunoSEQ multiplex PCR. The table lists fewer than 35,000 clones, 75% to 85% of them singletons, with 15% to 20% in the top ten. The data were obtained in a study of OX40 agonist ivuxolimab in advanced cancers. Study-wide context: Patients in dose escalation had liver, melanoma, kidney or head and neck cancers. Notes on the study in general: There was clonal expansion of CD4+ and CD8+ blood T cells by week 6 at 0.1 to 3.0 mg/kg.

Germline V gene sequence: CDR1 SGHAT, CDR2 FQNNGV. The CDR3 has 14 residues. Deletions cut 0 bases from V and 5 bases from J, with 10 bases between. The chain has TRBV11-2 and TRBJ2-5; D is unclear. The sequencing here drew on CD4+ or CD8+ T cells sorted from blood, taken in a trial of the OX40 agonist ivuxolimab. This clonotype was obtained from an adult with an advanced solid tumor such as melanoma, head and neck, liver or kidney cancer. The CDR3, as DNA: TGTGCCAGCAGCTTAGAACCCTCCAGGGAGACCCAGTACTTC. It specifies CASSLEPSRETQYF.